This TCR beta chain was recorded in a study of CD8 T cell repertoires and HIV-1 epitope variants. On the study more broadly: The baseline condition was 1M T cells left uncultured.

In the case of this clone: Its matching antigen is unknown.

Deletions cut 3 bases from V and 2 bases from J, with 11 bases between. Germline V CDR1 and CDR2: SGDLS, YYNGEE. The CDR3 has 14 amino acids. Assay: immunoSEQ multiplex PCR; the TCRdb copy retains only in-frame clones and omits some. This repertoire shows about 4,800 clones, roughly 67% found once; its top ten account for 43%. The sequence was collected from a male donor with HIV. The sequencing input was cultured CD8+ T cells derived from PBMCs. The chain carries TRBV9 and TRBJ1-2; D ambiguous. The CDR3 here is CASSAGRQNYGYTF. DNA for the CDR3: TGTGCCAGCAGCGCCGGACGCCAAAACTATGGCTACACCTTC.